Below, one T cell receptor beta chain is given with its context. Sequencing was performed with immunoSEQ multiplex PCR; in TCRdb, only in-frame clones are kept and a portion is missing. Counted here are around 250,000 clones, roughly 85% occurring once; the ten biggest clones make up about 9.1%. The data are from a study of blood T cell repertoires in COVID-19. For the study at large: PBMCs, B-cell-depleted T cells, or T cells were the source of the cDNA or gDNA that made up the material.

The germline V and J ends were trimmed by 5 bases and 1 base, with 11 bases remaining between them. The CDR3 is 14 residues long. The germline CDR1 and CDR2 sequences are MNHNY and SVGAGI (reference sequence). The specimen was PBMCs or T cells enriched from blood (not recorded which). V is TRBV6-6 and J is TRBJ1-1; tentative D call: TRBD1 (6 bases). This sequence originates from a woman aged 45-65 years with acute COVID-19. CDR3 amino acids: CASSRPDRNTEAFF. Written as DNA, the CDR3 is TGTGCCAGCAGTCGTCCGGACAGGAACACTGAAGCTTTCTTT.